These T cell receptor beta chains were read from a single sample in a study of cytomegalovirus exposure and HLA in healthy donors. Using immunoSEQ multiplex PCR, the repertoire was profiled, and TCRdb retains in-frame clones only, with some absent. Found here are about 56,000 clones, 93% of them singletons; the top ten hold approximately 1.7%. Sample: PBMCs. Receptors were obtained from a woman between 18 and 29 years old in good health and CMV-seropositive. Each CDR3 is given with its conserved first and last residue. D genes are given only for firm matches. Size is stated for part of the rows, as once, few or many counts, or as a class when the clone is expanded.

d_call	v_call	j_call	clone_size	cdr3_aa	cdr3_nt
TRBD1	TRBV5-5	TRBJ1-2	-	CASSFPGTGGAPNGYTF	TGTGCCAGCAGCTTCCCCGGGACAGGGGGCGCCCCGAATGGCTACACCTTC
-	TRBV6-4	TRBJ2-7	-	CASSEQAGVAYEQYF	TGTGCCAGCAGCGAGCAGGCAGGGGTCGCCTACGAGCAGTACTTC
TRBD2	TRBV6-4	TRBJ2-3	few	CASGSGGATDTQYF	TGTGCCAGCGGCAGCGGGGGGGCGACAGATACGCAGTATTTT
TRBD2	TRBV6-6	TRBJ2-3	-	CASRRDLAGGTDTQYF	TGTGCCAGCAGGAGAGATCTGGCGGGGGGCACAGATACGCAGTATTTT
-	TRBV5-1	TRBJ1-1	-	CASSPHTTNTEAFF	TGCGCCAGCAGCCCGCATACTACGAACACTGAAGCTTTCTTT
TRBD1	TRBV19	TRBJ1-5	-	CASRPRDRVNQPQHF	TGTGCCAGTAGACCCCGGGACAGGGTGAATCAGCCCCAGCATTTT
-	TRBV9	TRBJ2-7	-	CASSPVAVAYEQYF	TGTGCCAGCAGCCCTGTAGCGGTTGCCTACGAGCAGTACTTC
-	TRBV7-2	TRBJ1-4	-	CASSLGARGTNEKLFF	TGTGCCAGCAGCTTAGGAGCCAGGGGAACTAATGAAAAACTGTTTTTT
-	TRBV30	TRBJ2-5	-	CAWRRQATLETQYF	TGTGCCTGGAGGAGACAGGCTACACTAGAGACCCAGTACTTC
-	TRBV5-8	TRBJ1-2	-	CASSPMELVFYGYTF	TGTGCCAGCAGCCCCATGGAGCTTGTGTTCTATGGCTACACCTTC
TRBD2	TRBV7-2	TRBJ2-7	-	CASSLDLAGRQYF	TGTGCCAGCAGCTTAGATCTAGCGGGACGGCAGTACTTC
-	TRBV5-1	TRBJ2-3	-	CASRGGPVTDTQYF	TGCGCCAGCAGAGGAGGTCCGGTCACAGATACGCAGTATTTT
-	TRBV28	TRBJ1-1	-	CASSPVVTEAFF	TGTGCCAGCAGCCCCGTTGTCACTGAAGCTTTCTTT
TRBD1	TRBV7-9	TRBJ1-2	-	CASSRIGDRIGYGYTF	TGTGCCAGCAGCCGCATAGGGGACAGGATAGGGTATGGCTACACCTTC
TRBD1	TRBV6-1	TRBJ2-7	-	CASRGAQGAREQYF	TGTGCCAGCAGGGGCGCACAGGGGGCGCGTGAGCAGTACTTC
-	TRBV18	TRBJ2-1	-	CASSPQDNEQFF	TGTGCCAGCTCACCGCAGGACAATGAGCAGTTCTTC